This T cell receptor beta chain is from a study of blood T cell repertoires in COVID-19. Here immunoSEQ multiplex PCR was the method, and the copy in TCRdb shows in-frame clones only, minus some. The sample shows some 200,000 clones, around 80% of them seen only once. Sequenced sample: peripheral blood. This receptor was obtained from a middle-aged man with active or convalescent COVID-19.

Written as DNA, the CDR3 is TGTGCCAGCAGTTCCCGGGGGGACACTGAAGCTTTCTTT. Translated: CASSSRGDTEAFF. V and J are TRBV6-6 and TRBJ1-1; D perhaps matches TRBD1 (5 bases). The length of the CDR3 is 13 residues. Germline V gene data show CDR1 as MNHNY and CDR2 as SVGAGI (reference sequence). Trimming pared 4 bases from V and 3 bases from J, leaving 9 bases between.